The rows below give T cell receptor beta chains drawn from one sample of a study of cytomegalovirus exposure and HLA in healthy donors. Some clones are missing from TCRdb's copy, which holds only in-frame ones; the method was immunoSEQ multiplex PCR. Counted here are a few hundred thousand clones, 80% occurring once; the ten biggest clones make up less than 0.4%. Input material: PBMCs. These receptors were collected from a girl aged 2-10 years in good health and CMV-seronegative. CDR3s include the opening cysteine and the closing phenylalanine or tryptophan. A D gene is named only where the DNA matches it firmly. Only part of the rows carry a size: once, few, many, or a class if the clone is expanded.

D gene: .; J gene: TRBJ1-5; V gene: TRBV6-5; clone size: .; CDR3 protein: CASRPQGGTVQPQHF; CDR3 DNA: TGTGCCAGCAGGCCACAGGGAGGGACCGTTCAGCCCCAGCATTTT
D gene: TRBD1; J gene: TRBJ2-7; V gene: TRBV2; clone size: .; CDR3 protein: CASSPGQNYEQYF; CDR3 DNA: TGTGCCAGCAGTCCGGGACAGAACTACGAGCAGTACTTC
D gene: .; J gene: TRBJ2-4; V gene: TRBV6-4; clone size: .; CDR3 protein: CASYHRILLAKNIQYF; CDR3 DNA: TGTGCCAGCTACCACAGGATCCTCCTAGCCAAAAACATTCAGTACTTC
D gene: .; J gene: TRBJ2-4; V gene: TRBV27; clone size: .; CDR3 protein: CASSFPSALAKNIQYF; CDR3 DNA: TGTGCCAGCAGTTTTCCGAGCGCCCTAGCCAAAAACATTCAGTACTTC
D gene: TRBD2; J gene: TRBJ2-5; V gene: TRBV7-3; clone size: once; CDR3 protein: CASSPGVGGGAETQYF; CDR3 DNA: TGTGCCAGCAGCCCGGGCGTAGGCGGGGGGGCCGAGACCCAGTACTTC
D gene: .; J gene: TRBJ1-2; V gene: TRBV27; clone size: .; CDR3 protein: CASSLKPPLNYGYTF; CDR3 DNA: TGTGCCAGCAGTTTAAAGCCCCCTCTAAACTATGGCTACACCTTC
D gene: TRBD1; J gene: TRBJ2-7; V gene: TRBV12-5; clone size: .; CDR3 protein: CASGFATGTEVYEQYF; CDR3 DNA: TGTGCTAGTGGTTTCGCCACCGGGACAGAGGTTTACGAGCAGTACTTC
D gene: TRBD2; J gene: TRBJ2-2; V gene: TRBV5-1; clone size: .; CDR3 protein: CASSFLAGENTGELFF; CDR3 DNA: TGCGCCAGCAGCTTTCTAGCGGGGGAGAACACCGGGGAGCTGTTTTTT
D gene: TRBD1; J gene: TRBJ1-1; V gene: TRBV9; clone size: few; CDR3 protein: CASNPGTVNTEAFF; CDR3 DNA: TGTGCCAGCAATCCCGGGACAGTGAACACTGAAGCTTTCTTT
D gene: .; J gene: TRBJ2-6; V gene: TRBV7-7; clone size: .; CDR3 protein: CASSLTSSGANVLTF; CDR3 DNA: TGTGCCAGCAGCTTAACGAGCTCTGGGGCCAACGTCCTGACTTTC
D gene: TRBD1; J gene: TRBJ1-1; V gene: TRBV27; clone size: .; CDR3 protein: CASSFNRGLAGTEAFF; CDR3 DNA: TGTGCCAGCAGTTTTAACAGGGGACTAGCGGGCACTGAAGCTTTCTTT
D gene: TRBD2; J gene: TRBJ2-5; V gene: TRBV9; clone size: .; CDR3 protein: CASSEASGQETQYF; CDR3 DNA: TGTGCCAGCAGCGAGGCTAGCGGGCAAGAGACCCAGTACTTC
D gene: .; J gene: TRBJ1-5; V gene: TRBV19; clone size: .; CDR3 protein: CASSFGNQPQHF; CDR3 DNA: TGTGCCAGTAGTTTCGGCAATCAGCCCCAGCATTTT
D gene: TRBD1; J gene: TRBJ1-5; V gene: TRBV30; clone size: .; CDR3 protein: CAWSVRTGRSNQPQHF; CDR3 DNA: TGTGCCTGGAGTGTAAGGACAGGGCGTAGCAATCAGCCCCAGCATTTT
D gene: .; J gene: TRBJ2-7; V gene: TRBV6-1; clone size: .; CDR3 protein: CASGGARLPYEQYF; CDR3 DNA: TGTGCCAGCGGAGGAGCCCGCCTCCCCTACGAGCAGTACTTC
D gene: .; J gene: TRBJ2-1; V gene: TRBV15; clone size: .; CDR3 protein: CATSIVTGNEQFF; CDR3 DNA: TGTGCCACCAGCATTGTTACCGGGAATGAGCAGTTCTTC
D gene: TRBD2; J gene: TRBJ2-1; V gene: TRBV13; clone size: .; CDR3 protein: CASSLGAGGVNEQFF; CDR3 DNA: TGTGCCAGCAGCTTAGGGGCGGGGGGCGTGAATGAGCAGTTCTTC
D gene: .; J gene: TRBJ2-3; V gene: TRBV5-6; clone size: .; CDR3 protein: CASRLRGIQPYTQYF; CDR3 DNA: TGTGCCAGCAGGTTACGGGGGATCCAACCCTATACGCAGTATTTT
D gene: TRBD1; J gene: TRBJ2-3; V gene: TRBV6-5; clone size: .; CDR3 protein: CASSSGQRAGDTQYF; CDR3 DNA: TGTGCCAGCAGCTCGGGACAGAGGGCCGGAGATACGCAGTATTTT
D gene: TRBD1; J gene: TRBJ2-7; V gene: TRBV28; clone size: .; CDR3 protein: CASSFLLAGTGGQNEQYF; CDR3 DNA: TGTGCCAGCAGTTTTCTCCTCGCCGGGACAGGGGGCCAAAACGAGCAGTACTTC
D gene: TRBD2; J gene: TRBJ2-2; V gene: TRBV2; clone size: .; CDR3 protein: CASAVRGSRTGELFF; CDR3 DNA: TGTGCCAGCGCCGTGCGGGGGTCGAGAACCGGGGAGCTGTTTTTT
D gene: .; J gene: TRBJ1-1; V gene: TRBV19; clone size: .; CDR3 protein: CASSIRQESPEAFF; CDR3 DNA: TGTGCCAGTAGTATAAGACAGGAAAGTCCTGAAGCTTTCTTT
D gene: .; J gene: TRBJ2-2; V gene: TRBV5-4; clone size: .; CDR3 protein: CASSLILNTGELFF; CDR3 DNA: TGTGCCAGCAGCTTGATACTAAACACCGGGGAGCTGTTTTTT
D gene: .; J gene: TRBJ2-5; V gene: TRBV9; clone size: .; CDR3 protein: CASSLTSRPQETQYF; CDR3 DNA: TGTGCCAGCAGCCTAACTAGCAGGCCTCAAGAGACCCAGTACTTC
D gene: TRBD1; J gene: TRBJ2-5; V gene: TRBV6-5; clone size: .; CDR3 protein: CASSPGTGWETQYF; CDR3 DNA: TGTGCCAGCAGTCCCGGGACAGGGTGGGAGACCCAGTACTTC
D gene: .; J gene: TRBJ2-7; V gene: TRBV18; clone size: .; CDR3 protein: CASSPPTGYEQYF; CDR3 DNA: TGTGCCAGCTCACCCCCGACAGGCTACGAGCAGTACTTC
D gene: .; J gene: TRBJ2-1; V gene: TRBV2; clone size: .; CDR3 protein: CASSEIGRRAAYNEQFF; CDR3 DNA: TGTGCCAGCAGTGAAATAGGGCGGAGGGCCGCCTACAATGAGCAGTTCTTC
D gene: TRBD1; J gene: TRBJ1-4; V gene: TRBV19; clone size: few; CDR3 protein: CASLDRAYEKLFF; CDR3 DNA: TGTGCCAGTCTGGACAGGGCCTATGAAAAACTGTTTTTT
D gene: TRBD2; J gene: TRBJ2-5; V gene: TRBV19; clone size: .; CDR3 protein: CASSMASGDTRKTQYF; CDR3 DNA: TGTGCCAGTAGTATGGCTAGCGGGGATACTCGGAAGACCCAGTACTTC
D gene: .; J gene: TRBJ2-7; V gene: TRBV5-4; clone size: .; CDR3 protein: CASSLFGGYHEQYF; CDR3 DNA: TGTGCCAGCAGCTTGTTCGGGGGATACCACGAGCAGTACTTC
D gene: TRBD1; J gene: TRBJ1-5; V gene: TRBV5-6; clone size: .; CDR3 protein: CASSFGTGLSQPQHF; CDR3 DNA: TGTGCCAGCAGCTTCGGGACAGGGCTATCCCAGCCCCAGCATTTT
D gene: TRBD2; J gene: TRBJ2-7; V gene: TRBV29-1; clone size: .; CDR3 protein: CSVEAGLDEQYF; CDR3 DNA: TGCAGCGTTGAAGCGGGACTAGACGAGCAGTACTTC
D gene: .; J gene: TRBJ2-3; V gene: TRBV7-3; clone size: few; CDR3 protein: CASSFVGGRGQDTQYF; CDR3 DNA: TGTGCCAGCAGCTTCGTCGGGGGGCGGGGGCAAGATACGCAGTATTTT
D gene: TRBD1; J gene: TRBJ1-1; V gene: TRBV7-9; clone size: few; CDR3 protein: CATLRGTATEAFF; CDR3 DNA: TGTGCCACCCTCCGCGGGACAGCCACTGAAGCTTTCTTT
D gene: TRBD1; J gene: TRBJ1-6; V gene: TRBV28; clone size: .; CDR3 protein: CASSRPGQGRSPLHF; CDR3 DNA: TGTGCCAGCAGTCGGCCGGGACAGGGCCGGTCACCCCTCCACTTT
D gene: .; J gene: TRBJ1-1; V gene: TRBV2; clone size: .; CDR3 protein: CASIGGAGRTEAFF; CDR3 DNA: TGTGCCAGCATCGGAGGGGCAGGGAGGACTGAAGCTTTCTTT
D gene: .; J gene: TRBJ2-2; V gene: TRBV4-2; clone size: .; CDR3 protein: CASSHSGRGRGNTGELFF; CDR3 DNA: TGTGCCAGCAGCCATAGCGGCCGGGGTAGGGGGAACACCGGGGAGCTGTTTTTT
D gene: TRBD2; J gene: TRBJ2-7; V gene: TRBV2; clone size: .; CDR3 protein: CASRGTSDEQYF; CDR3 DNA: TGTGCCAGCCGGGGGACTAGCGACGAGCAGTACTTC
D gene: TRBD2; J gene: TRBJ2-5; V gene: TRBV4-2; clone size: .; CDR3 protein: CASSLGTRPYQETQYF; CDR3 DNA: TGTGCCAGCAGTCTAGGGACTAGACCGTACCAAGAGACCCAGTACTTC
D gene: TRBD2; J gene: TRBJ2-1; V gene: TRBV5-1; clone size: .; CDR3 protein: CASSLVSGNYNEQFF; CDR3 DNA: TGCGCCAGCAGCTTGGTTAGCGGGAACTACAATGAGCAGTTCTTC
D gene: TRBD1; J gene: TRBJ2-7; V gene: TRBV5-1; clone size: .; CDR3 protein: CASSATGQAPTYEQYF; CDR3 DNA: TGCGCCAGCAGCGCAACCGGACAGGCCCCGACCTACGAGCAGTACTTC
D gene: TRBD1; J gene: TRBJ2-2; V gene: TRBV6-5; clone size: once; CDR3 protein: CASSRQGGTGELFF; CDR3 DNA: TGTGCCAGCAGTCGACAGGGTGGTACCGGGGAGCTGTTTTTT
D gene: TRBD2; J gene: TRBJ2-7; V gene: TRBV12-5; clone size: .; CDR3 protein: CASGRGTSGSYEQYF; CDR3 DNA: TGTGCTAGTGGCCGGGGGACTAGCGGTTCCTACGAGCAGTACTTC
D gene: TRBD2; J gene: TRBJ2-7; V gene: TRBV10-3; clone size: .; CDR3 protein: CAISEGLAGGLRTYEQYF; CDR3 DNA: TGTGCCATCAGTGAGGGACTAGCGGGAGGGCTCAGGACCTACGAGCAGTACTTC
D gene: .; J gene: TRBJ2-1; V gene: TRBV5-1; clone size: .; CDR3 protein: CASSSGKGGPVYNEQFF; CDR3 DNA: TGCGCCAGCAGCTCAGGAAAGGGGGGGCCGGTTTACAATGAGCAGTTCTTC
D gene: TRBD1; J gene: TRBJ1-5; V gene: TRBV4-2; clone size: .; CDR3 protein: CASSQGSGGDQPQHF; CDR3 DNA: TGTGCCAGCAGCCAAGGATCAGGGGGCGATCAGCCCCAGCATTTT
D gene: .; J gene: TRBJ2-7; V gene: TRBV10-3; clone size: .; CDR3 protein: CAISGRGASYEQYF; CDR3 DNA: TGTGCCATCAGTGGGAGGGGCGCCTCCTACGAGCAGTACTTC
D gene: .; J gene: TRBJ1-1; V gene: TRBV29-1; clone size: few; CDR3 protein: CSAMSGAEAFF; CDR3 DNA: TGCAGCGCAATGAGCGGGGCTGAAGCTTTCTTT
D gene: .; J gene: TRBJ2-2; V gene: TRBV10-3; clone size: .; CDR3 protein: CAISESGTLNTGELFF; CDR3 DNA: TGTGCCATCAGTGAGTCTGGGACACTGAACACCGGGGAGCTGTTTTTT
D gene: TRBD1; J gene: TRBJ1-6; V gene: TRBV28; clone size: .; CDR3 protein: CASSRTGDVSPLHF; CDR3 DNA: TGTGCCAGCAGTCGAACAGGGGATGTATCACCCCTCCACTTT